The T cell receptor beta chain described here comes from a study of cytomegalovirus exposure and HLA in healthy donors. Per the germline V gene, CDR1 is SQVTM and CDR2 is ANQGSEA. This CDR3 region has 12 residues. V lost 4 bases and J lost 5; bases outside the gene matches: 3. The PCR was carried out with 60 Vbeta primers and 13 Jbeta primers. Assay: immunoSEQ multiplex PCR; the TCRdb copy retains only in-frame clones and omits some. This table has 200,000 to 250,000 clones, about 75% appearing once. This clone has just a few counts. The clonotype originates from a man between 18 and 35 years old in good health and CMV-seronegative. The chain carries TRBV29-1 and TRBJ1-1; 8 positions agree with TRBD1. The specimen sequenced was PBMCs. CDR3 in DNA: TGCAGCGTTGGTCGGGACAGGACTGAAGCTTTCTTT. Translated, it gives CSVGRDRTEAFF.